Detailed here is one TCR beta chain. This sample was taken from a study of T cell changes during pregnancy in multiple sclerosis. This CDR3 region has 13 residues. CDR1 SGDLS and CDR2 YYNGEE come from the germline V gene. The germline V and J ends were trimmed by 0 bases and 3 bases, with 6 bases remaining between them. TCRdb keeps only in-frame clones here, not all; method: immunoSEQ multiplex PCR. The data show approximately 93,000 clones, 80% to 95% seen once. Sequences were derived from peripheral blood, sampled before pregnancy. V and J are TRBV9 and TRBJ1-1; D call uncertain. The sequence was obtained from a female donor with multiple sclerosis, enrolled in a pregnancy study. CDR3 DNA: TGTGCCAGCAGCGTAGTCGGGTACACTGAAGCTTTCTTT. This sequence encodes CASSVVGYTEAFF.